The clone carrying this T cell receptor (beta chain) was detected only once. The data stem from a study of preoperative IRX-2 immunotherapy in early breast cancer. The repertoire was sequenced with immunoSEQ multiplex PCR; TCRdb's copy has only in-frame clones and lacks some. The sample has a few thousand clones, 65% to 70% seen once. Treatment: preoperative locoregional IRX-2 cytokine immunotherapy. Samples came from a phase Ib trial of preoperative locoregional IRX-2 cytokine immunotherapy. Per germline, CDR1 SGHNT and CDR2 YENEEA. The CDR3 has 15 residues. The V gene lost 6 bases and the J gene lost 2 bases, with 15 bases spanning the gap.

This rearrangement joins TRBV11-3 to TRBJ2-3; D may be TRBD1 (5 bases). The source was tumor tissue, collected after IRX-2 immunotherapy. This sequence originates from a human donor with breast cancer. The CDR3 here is CASSQQRGATDTQYF. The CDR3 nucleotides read TGTGCCAGCAGTCAACAAAGGGGCGCCACAGATACGCAGTATTTT.